Listed here are 18 T cell receptor beta chains from one sample, sequenced in a study of CD8+ T cells in alopecia areata (dated by TCRdb to the late 2010s). Receptor amplification or capture employed the immunoSEQ multiplex PCR assay. To provide template for TCR sequencing, every sample had RNA extracted and reverse transcribed into cDNA. Sourced from immuneACCESS, this table was stored by TCRdb with only in-frame sequences that have V and J called. A share of the clones is absent; for the studies checked, an unresolved V gene accounts for under half, and the remainder has no known explanation. This sample is represented by around 99,000 clones; 84% of them were singletons. Together, the top ten hold 20% to 25% of the sample. The label giving this sample's time point can be read as: around 26 weeks on oral tofacitinib. The meaning of the sample's treatment or condition label: oral pan-JAK inhibitor, 5-10 mg twice daily.

Sample: CD8+ T cells sorted from blood, taken at week 24, from a patient treated with tofacitinib. These receptors originate from a human donor with alopecia areata.

This clone was observed a single time. The gene calls are TRBV4-3 and TRBJ1-3; D remains unclear. The germline CDR1 and CDR2 sequences are LGHNA and YSLEER. This CDR3 region has 16 residues. The ends were cut back, 7 bases at V and 0 bases at J, with 16 bases in the middle. CDR3 amino acids: CASTREATYSGNTIYF. CDR3 bases: TGCGCCAGCACCCGGGAGGCCACATACTCTGGAAACACCATATATTTT.

This chain links TRBV10-3 with TRBJ1-1; D is possibly TRBD1 (5 bases). CDR1 is ENHRY and CDR2 is SYGVKD in the germline V gene. The CDR3 covers 14 residues. With 6 bases removed from V and 6 bases from J, the gap between germline ends came to 17 bases. The CDR3 DNA sequence: TGTGCCATCAGCGCGGGACCGTCTAACGCTGAAGCTTTCTTT. Amino acids: CAISAGPSNAEAFF.

This clone was detected a few times. The J gene is TRBJ2-7, the V gene TRBV19, with D possibly TRBD1 on 6 matching bases. Deletions cut 3 bases from V and 2 bases from J, with 8 bases between. The CDR3 spans 13 residues. CDR1 LNHDA and CDR2 SQIVND come from the germline V gene (reference sequence). The CDR3 loop reads CASSIRDTYEQYF. Here the CDR3 DNA reads TGTGCCAGTAGTATCCGGGACACCTACGAGCAGTACTTC.

Note on this clone: The same CDR3 arises from other DNA sequences in this sample as well. This chain joins TRBV11-2 and TRBJ2-5; perhaps TRBD1 as D (6 bases). This CDR3 comprises 14 residues. The germline gives CDR1 SGHAT, CDR2 FQNNGV. V shed 3 bases and J shed 1 base, with 9 bases lying between them. CDR3 sequence reads: CASSLGQAQETQYF. The DNA of the CDR3 is TGTGCCAGCAGCTTGGGACAAGCCCAAGAGACCCAGTACTTC. Full variable domain (remainder filled in from reference TRBV11-2 and TRBJ2-5): EAGVAQSPRYKIIEKRQSVAFWCNPISGHATLYWYQQILGQGPKLLIQFQNNGVVDDSQLPKDRFSAERLKGVDSTLKIQPAKLEDSAVYLCASSLGQAQETQYFGPGTRLLVL.

As for this clone: Other nucleotide sequences in the sample specify the same CDR3. The gene calls are TRBV13 and TRBJ2-7; D is unclear. Per the germline V gene, CDR1 is PRHDT and CDR2 is FYEKMQ (reference sequence). The V and J ends lost 0 bases and 5 bases respectively, with 2 bases between them. This CDR3 is built from 11 residues. Written as DNA, the CDR3 is TGTGCCAGCAGCTTAGGTGACGAGCAGTACTTC. This encodes CASSLGDEQYF.

Note on this clone: The junction departs from the called germline gene at one end, perhaps through a read error. The CDR3 bases are TGTGCCAGCAGGGGGGCCTCCCCTGTCATCTTT. Its protein is CASRGASPVIF. This chain uses TRBV27 with TRBJ2-3, with D possibly being TRBD1 (6 bases). From germline, CDR1 is MNHEY and CDR2 SMNVEV (reference sequence). The CDR3 runs 11 residues.

This rearrangement joins TRBV29-1 to TRBJ1-1, with D possibly being TRBD1 (5 bases). V was cut by 6 bases and J by 6 bases, with 17 bases left in between. Germline V lookup: CDR1 SQVTM, CDR2 ANQGSEA. CDR3 length: 13 residues. CDR3 DNA sequence: TGCAGCGTGCACCTTCCGGGGGGAGCTGAAGCTTTCTTT. Protein sequence: CSVHLPGGAEAFF.

The chain has TRBV18 and TRBJ2-7; D might be TRBD1 (6 bases). V dropped 3 bases and J dropped 6 bases, with 18 bases sitting between them. Germline V lookup: CDR1 KGHSH, CDR2 LQKENI. The CDR3 is made up of 15 amino acids. The CDR3 nucleotides read TGTGCCAGCTCACCGCCTCAGGGGATGTATCGCGAGCAGTACTTC. Protein product: CASSPPQGMYREQYF.

Turning to this clone: Other nucleotide sequences in the sample specify the same CDR3. DNA of the CDR3: TGTGCCAGCAGTTTAGGGACAGGGGTTTACGAGCAGTACTTC. Its translation: CASSLGTGVYEQYF. This chain links TRBV27 with TRBJ2-7; TRBD1 aligns across 10 bases. The junction had 2 bases not matched to a gene; V was cut back by 2 bases and J by 4 bases. CDR1 MNHEY and CDR2 SMNVEV come from the germline V gene (reference sequence). The CDR3 contains 14 residues.

J is TRBJ2-7 and V is TRBV29-1; 7 bases are a match to TRBD1. CDR3 length: 15 residues. V shed 6 bases, J shed 0 bases, and the junction held 11 bases outside the gene matches. CDR1 and CDR2 from the germline V gene are SQVTM and ANQGSEA. CDR3 protein: CSVTSTGFSSYEQYF. CDR3 coding DNA: TGCAGCGTAACATCGACAGGGTTTAGCTCCTACGAGCAGTACTTC.

This clone was counted between two and nine times. V and J are TRBV4-1 and TRBJ2-7; D is ambiguous. CDR1 and CDR2 (germline): MGHRA, YSYEKL. V dropped 4 bases and J dropped 6 bases, with 16 bases sitting between them. This CDR3 has 14 residues. As DNA, the CDR3 is TGCGCCAGCAGCCCGAACCAATATAGAACCGAGCAGTACTTC. This sequence encodes CASSPNQYRTEQYF.

The chain links TRBV7-9 to TRBJ2-1; perhaps TRBD2 as D (5 bases). Germline assignment: CDR1 SEHNR and CDR2 FQNEAQ (reference sequence). This CDR3 region has 15 residues. Trimming shortened V by 3 bases and J by 6 bases, and 15 bases separated the two germline ends. CDR3 DNA: TGTGCCAGCAGCTTCCGGCCCCCCGAGGGCAATGAGCAGTTCTTC. It specifies CASSFRPPEGNEQFF.

The chain links TRBV7-9 to TRBJ2-7; 7 bases are shared with TRBD1. After removal of 4 bases from V and 2 bases from J, the junction contained 5 bases not matched to a gene. Germline lookup yields CDR1 SEHNR and CDR2 FQNEAQ (reference sequence). This CDR3 has 14 amino acids. The CDR3 is CASSYRDSPYEQYF. The CDR3 DNA is TGTGCCAGCAGCTACCGGGACAGCCCCTACGAGCAGTACTTC.

The chain couples TRBV4-3 to TRBJ2-3; 8 nucleotides agree with TRBD2. Germline assignment: CDR1 LGHNA and CDR2 YSLEER. The CDR3 covers 16 residues. Losses at the gene ends were 1 base for V and 4 bases for J; bases not matched to a gene: 7. The DNA of the CDR3 is TGCGCCAGCAGCCAAGGGGTAGCGGGGAGGCCAGATACGCAGTATTTT. The encoded protein is CASSQGVAGRPDTQYF.

This chain uses TRBV5-6 with TRBJ2-7; the D gene is possibly TRBD1 (6 bases). Germline V gene lookup returns CDR1 SGHDT and CDR2 YYEEEE. This CDR3 is 15 amino acids long. V was clipped by 2 bases and J by 0 bases, with 12 bases between them. CDR3 residues: CASSLGQGISYEQYF. The CDR3, as DNA: TGTGCCAGCAGCTTAGGGCAGGGGATCTCCTACGAGCAGTACTTC.

This clone was observed a handful of times. This chain's CDR3 is CAISESRVGEQSPLHF. CDR3 DNA: TGTGCCATCAGTGAGTCGAGAGTAGGGGAACAATCACCCCTCCACTTT. The chain joins TRBV10-3 to TRBJ1-6; weak D call: TRBD1 (5 bases). CDR1 and CDR2 (germline): ENHRY, SYGVKD. This CDR3 has 16 residues. The V end was cut by 0 bases, the J end by 10 bases, with 16 bases between.

The V gene is TRBV5-6, the J gene TRBJ2-5; D is undetermined. The V gene lost 3 bases and the J gene lost 5 bases, with 17 bases spanning the gap. CDR1 SGHDT and CDR2 YYEEEE come from the germline V gene. The CDR3 is made up of 15 amino acids. This CDR3 is CASSWREGLEETQYF. CDR3 nucleotides: TGTGCCAGCAGCTGGCGCGAAGGGCTGGAGGAGACCCAGTACTTC.

The rearrangement links TRBV10-3 to TRBJ2-7; D may be TRBD1 (6 bases). V gave up 3 bases and J gave up 1 base, with 10 bases separating them. The CDR3 is 14 residues long. Germline CDR1 is ENHRY and CDR2 is SYGVKD. CDR3 residues: CAISDPDSSYEQYF. For the CDR3, the DNA is TGTGCCATCAGTGACCCGGACAGTTCCTACGAGCAGTACTTC.